One and the same sample provided the 29 T cell receptor beta chains below, sequenced in a study of human T cells and chemical hapten exposure. TCRdb re-derived calls from the RACE reads in MiXCR, one entry per CDR3 protein. This table holds around 150,000 distinct CDR3 sequences, about 14% found once. Time point of the sample: patch test 1, 2 weeks after DPC sensitization. Noted treatment: therapeutic diphenylcyclopropenone sensitization with weekly scalp DPC. The input for sequencing was whole blood, taken in connection with sensitization to the hapten diphenylcyclopropenone (DPC). The source of these receptors is a woman aged 25 to 45 with alopecia areata. Some clones in this sample may be carry-over from other donors' samples.

A single count supports this clonotype. This sequence joins TRBV6-5 and TRBJ2-6; 7 bases line up with TRBD1. The CDR3 is 17 residues long. Germline CDR1 reads MNHEY; CDR2 reads SVGAGI. V shed 2 bases and J 2 bases; nucleotides not matched to a gene: 6. In DNA, the CDR3 is TGTGCCAGCAGTTACACCACCCAGGGGGCTGGGGCCAACGTCCTGACTTTC. Translation: CASSYTTQGAGANVLTF.

The chain uses TRBV6-2 or TRBV6-3 and TRBJ2-7; D could derive from TRBD1 or TRBD2 (5 bases each). V lost 2 bases to trimming and J lost 1 base, with 21 bases between them. The CDR3 has 18 amino acids. Germline CDR1 and CDR2: MNHEY and SVGEGT. The CDR3 sequence is CASSYQIVQGPGSYEQYF. DNA of the CDR3: TGTGCCAGCAGTTACCAAATTGTTCAGGGACCTGGATCCTACGAGCAGTACTTC.

This clonotype was found a few times. The chain employs TRBV6-2 or TRBV6-3 and TRBJ2-2, with D maybe TRBD2 (6 bases). CDR3 size: 15 residues. V was cut by 3 bases and J by 1 base, with 9 bases left in between. From germline, CDR1 is MNHEY and CDR2 SVGEGT. As DNA, the CDR3 is TGTGCCAGCAGTTATATAGCGGTGAACACCGGGGAGCTGTTTTTT. Amino acid sequence: CASSYIAVNTGELFF.

The CDR3 DNA reads TGTGCCAGCAGGCGACTAGCGGTGCAAGAGACCCAGTACTTC. It is translated as CASRRLAVQETQYF. This chain connects TRBV6-2 or TRBV6-3 to TRBJ2-5; 9 bases fit TRBD2. This CDR3 is built from 14 residues. V gave up 6 bases and J gave up 2 bases; unmatched junction bases: 4. Germline values: CDR1 MNHEY, CDR2 SVGEGT.

This clonotype was seen more than once but under ten times. The V and J genes are TRBV9 and TRBJ2-1; 9 positions match TRBD1. The CDR3 loop spans 15 amino acids. Per germline, CDR1 SGDLS and CDR2 YYNGEE. V was pared by 4 bases and J by 9 bases, with 11 bases of the junction left unmatched. The CDR3 loop is CASSSLLDRGGEQFF. The DNA for the CDR3 is TGTGCCAGCAGCTCCCTGCTGGACAGGGGAGGTGAGCAGTTCTTC.

This clonotype came up a few times. This chain joins TRBV14 and TRBJ2-7; D not certain. The V gene's germline CDR1 is SGHDN and CDR2 FVKESK. The CDR3 runs to 13 residues. Trimming shortened V by 1 base and J by 1 base, and 5 bases separated the two germline ends. CDR3 sequence (DNA): TGTGCCAGCAGCCAAGCAATGTCCTACGAGCAGTACTTC. Translated: CASSQAMSYEQYF.

This clonotype has more than one count but fewer than ten. The CDR3 coding sequence is TGTGCCAGCAGTGGATATATGGGACAGGGTAATGGCTACACCTTC. Translation: CASSGYMGQGNGYTF. The chain employs TRBV25-1 and TRBJ1-2, with 9 bases lining up with TRBD1. Germline lookup yields CDR1 MGHDK and CDR2 SYGVNS. The CDR3 runs to 15 residues. J gave up 6 bases and V 4 bases, and 9 bases lay outside the gene matches.

This clonotype was detected a few times. The rearrangement joins TRBV6-1 to TRBJ1-4, with D possibly being TRBD1 (6 bases). V was clipped by 0 bases and J by 14 bases, with 19 bases between them. Germline CDR1 reads MNHNS; CDR2 reads SASEGT. This CDR3 spans 15 amino acids. CDR3 DNA: TGTGCCAGCAGTGAAGCGGCACAGGGAACGAGAGTGCTGTTTTTT. Translating gives CASSEAAQGTRVLFF.

The chain couples TRBV10-1 to TRBJ1-1; perhaps TRBD1 as D (6 bases). The germline gives CDR1 WNHNN, CDR2 SYGVQD (reference sequence). This CDR3 is 15 amino acids long. Trimming removed 2 bases at V and 5 bases at J, with 15 bases between. CDR3 sequence: CASSERRDIGTEAFF. As DNA, the CDR3 is TGCGCCAGCAGTGAGCGAAGGGACATCGGGACTGAAGCTTTCTTT.

The V call is TRBV28, the J call TRBJ2-6, with no clear D. Looked up from germline, CDR1 is MDHEN and CDR2 is SYDVKM. The CDR3 contains 15 residues. Between the trimmed V and J ends, which lost 7 bases and 0 bases, there was a span of 10 bases. The CDR3 region has the DNA TGTGCCAGCAACGTTGATCGCTCTGGGGCCAACGTCCTGACTTTC. Its protein is CASNVDRSGANVLTF.

The chain links TRBV5-1 to TRBJ2-3; 9 nucleotides line up with TRBD2. V dropped 3 bases and J dropped 2; count of bases not matched to a gene: 4. Germline V CDR1 and CDR2: SGHRS, YFSETQ. CDR3 length equals 15 residues. CDR3 DNA sequence: TGCGCCAGCAGCTCACTAGCGGGTAACACAGATACGCAGTATTTT. It translates to CASSSLAGNTDTQYF.

In this sample, this clonotype turned up a few times. The V and J genes are TRBV5-1 and TRBJ2-1, with D possibly being TRBD1 or TRBD2 (6 bases each). Germline V gives CDR1 SGHRS, CDR2 YFSETQ. The V gene lost 0 bases and the J gene lost 0 bases, with 16 bases spanning the gap. The CDR3 sequence is 18 residues long. The CDR3 nucleotides read TGCGCCAGCAGCTTGGCCGAGGGGGGCTTTAGCTCCTACAATGAGCAGTTCTTC. It encodes CASSLAEGGFSSYNEQFF.

This clonotype was detected many times. The chain joins TRBV19 to TRBJ2-7, with D unresolved. Germline V lookup: CDR1 LNHDA, CDR2 SQIVND (reference sequence). The CDR3 sequence is 13 residues long. Trimming took 3 bases from V and 7 from J, leaving 13 bases between them. In DNA form, the CDR3 reads TGTGCCAGTAGTATTCAAAGGACGAAAGAGCAGTACTTC. Its translation: CASSIQRTKEQYF.

V usage is TRBV4-2 and J usage is TRBJ2-1, with 9 bases fitting TRBD2. Looked up from germline, CDR1 is LGHNA and CDR2 is YNFKEQ. The CDR3 has 22 residues. J was trimmed by 1 base and V by 4 bases; bases with no gene match: 23. This CDR3 is CASSPQPRTSANKRVSYNEQFF. The CDR3 DNA follows: TGTGCCAGCAGCCCTCAACCTCGGACTAGCGCCAACAAAAGAGTTTCCTACAATGAGCAGTTCTTC.

This clonotype was counted ten times or more. The chain recombines TRBV28 with TRBJ1-1; 8 bases agree with TRBD1. This CDR3 spans 18 amino acids. Looked up from germline, CDR1 is MDHEN and CDR2 is SYDVKM. Germline trimming cut 6 bases from V and 6 bases from J; bases unmatched to any gene: 21. In DNA, the CDR3 is TGTGCCAGCAGCTTCAGGGGGCTACGGCTAGGTGCGATGGCTGAAGCTTTCTTT. This translates into CASSFRGLRLGAMAEAFF.

This clonotype was observed at least ten times. In DNA, the CDR3 is TGTGCCAGCAGTTACGGAGGACAGTACGGTGGCTACACCTTC. Encoded protein: CASSYGGQYGGYTF. The V and J genes are TRBV12-3 or TRBV12-4 and TRBJ1-2; tentatively, D is TRBD1 (6 bases). V lost 4 bases and J 7 bases, leaving 16 bases between the germline ends. The length of the CDR3 is 14 residues.

This clonotype was picked up many times. The CDR3 nucleotides are TGTGCCAGCAGTTTAGCAGGGGGTCTTGGTGGGGCCAACGTCCTGACTTTC. Its translation is CASSLAGGLGGANVLTF. This chain uses TRBV28 with TRBJ2-6, with 7 bases aligning to TRBD1. The CDR3 covers 17 residues. Trimming took 2 bases from V and 3 from J; bases not matched to a gene: 7. CDR1 and CDR2 from the germline V gene are MDHEN and SYDVKM. The full variable domain, with the rest looked up from reference TRBV28 and TRBJ2-6, is DVKVTQSSRYLVKRTGEKVFLECVQDMDHENMFWYRQDPGLGLRLIYFSYDVKMKEKGDIPEGYSVSREKKERFSLILESASTNQTSMYLCASSLAGGLGGANVLTFGAGSRLTVL.

The genes are TRBV10-3 and TRBJ2-6, with 9 positions matching TRBD1. With 6 bases clipped from V and 2 bases from J, the junction kept 8 bases outside the gene matches. Germline CDR1 reads ENHRY; CDR2 reads SYGVKD. CDR3 length: 17 amino acids. The CDR3 sequence: CAISPGQGLTGANVLTF. DNA of the CDR3: TGTGCCATCAGCCCGGGACAGGGATTGACTGGGGCCAACGTCCTGACTTTC.

The chain has TRBV7-3 and TRBJ2-5; 11 positions agree with TRBD2. The CDR3 extends over 15 amino acids. CDR1 is SGHTA and CDR2 is FQGTGA in the germline V gene. The V and J ends lost 5 bases and 3 bases, in that order; junction bases with no gene match: 5. This chain's CDR3 is CASSPGTSGKETQYF. The CDR3 DNA sequence: TGTGCCAGCAGCCCCGGGACTAGCGGTAAAGAGACCCAGTACTTC.

The genes are TRBV6-2 or TRBV6-3 and TRBJ2-1; 7 bases align to TRBD2. The germline gives CDR1 MNHEY, CDR2 SVGEGT. J gave up 3 bases and V 0 bases, and 8 bases lay outside the gene matches. This CDR3 has 17 amino acids. Here the CDR3 reads CASSYSGRASLYNEQFF. As DNA, the CDR3 is TGTGCCAGCAGTTACTCGGGGAGGGCCAGTCTCTACAATGAGCAGTTCTTC.

This clonotype was found a few times. V gene TRBV6-1 combines with J gene TRBJ1-6; D is unresolved. The germline gives CDR1 MNHNS, CDR2 SASEGT. The CDR3 extends over 15 amino acids. V dropped 2 bases and J dropped 10 bases, with 15 bases sitting between them. The CDR3 DNA is TGTGCCAGCAGTGAAAGTCCCAGACTCAACTCACCCCTCCACTTT. Its translation: CASSESPRLNSPLHF.

This clonotype was recorded a few times. The chain has TRBV12-3 or TRBV12-4 and TRBJ2-5, with D possibly being TRBD2 (6 bases). Trimming took 6 bases from V and 3 from J, leaving 11 bases between them. There are 13 residues in the CDR3. In DNA, the CDR3 is TGTGCCAGCAGGGGCGCTAGCGAAGAGACCCAGTACTTC. Amino acids: CASRGASEETQYF.

This clonotype was found a few times. V is TRBV28 and J is TRBJ1-2; the match to TRBD1 covers 10 bases. CDR1 MDHEN and CDR2 SYDVKM come from the germline V gene. This CDR3 has 14 amino acids. The ends lost 6 bases at V and 4 bases at J; junction bases unmatched: 5. The CDR3 here is CASRRQGAGYGYTF. For the CDR3, the DNA is TGTGCCAGCAGAAGACAGGGGGCAGGCTATGGCTACACCTTC.

This clonotype was seen many times. The V call is TRBV14, the J call TRBJ2-7; TRBD1 aligns across 8 bases. CDR3 length: 16 amino acids. J lost 5 bases, V lost 0 bases, and 9 bases had no gene match. Per germline, CDR1 SGHDN and CDR2 FVKESK. CDR3 nucleotides: TGTGCCAGCAGCCAAGATTTAACAGGGGGTCCGCACGAGCAGTACTTC. Amino acids: CASSQDLTGGPHEQYF.

This clonotype was seen a handful of times. The chain uses TRBV29-1 and TRBJ2-3; D is undetermined. CDR1 and CDR2 from the germline V gene are SQVTM and ANQGSEA. CDR3 length: 15 amino acids. Trimming shortened V by 3 bases and J by 0 bases, and 13 bases separated the two germline ends. CDR3 in DNA: TGCAGCGTTGATTATCCTCTGACTAGCACAGATACGCAGTATTTT. Amino acid sequence: CSVDYPLTSTDTQYF.

This clonotype was seen many times. V is TRBV7-2 and J is TRBJ1-1; no definite D call. This CDR3 region has 15 residues. Germline CDR1 SGHTA, CDR2 FQGNSA. The germline V and J ends were trimmed by 5 bases and 0 bases, with 13 bases remaining between them. The CDR3: CASSLDPSLNTEAFF. In nucleotides, the CDR3 is TGTGCCAGCAGCCTAGACCCTAGCTTGAACACTGAAGCTTTCTTT.

J is TRBJ2-2 and V is TRBV5-4, with D unclear. Trimming removed 3 bases at V and 5 bases at J, with 11 bases between. The CDR3 contains 14 residues. CDR1 SGHNT and CDR2 YYREEE come from the germline V gene (reference sequence). The CDR3 sequence is CASSSWRTTGELFF. DNA for the CDR3: TGTGCCAGCAGCTCTTGGCGAACAACCGGGGAGCTGTTTTTT.

This chain links TRBV7-2 with TRBJ2-7; 7 bases match TRBD2. The V segment lost 2 bases and the J segment 2 bases; nucleotides outside the gene matches: 6. The CDR3 runs 15 residues. Germline CDR1 reads SGHTA; CDR2 reads FQGNSA. CDR3 region: CASSLWTSGPYEQYF. CDR3 DNA: TGTGCCAGCAGCTTATGGACTAGTGGTCCCTACGAGCAGTACTTC.

This clonotype was seen many times. The chain carries TRBV12-3 or TRBV12-4 and TRBJ2-1; no clear D gene. This CDR3 has 11 residues. V lost 5 bases to trimming and J lost 9 bases, with 8 bases between them. As DNA, the CDR3 is TGTGCCAGCAGTCGAGCTGGTGAGCAGTTCTTC. It translates to CASSRAGEQFF.